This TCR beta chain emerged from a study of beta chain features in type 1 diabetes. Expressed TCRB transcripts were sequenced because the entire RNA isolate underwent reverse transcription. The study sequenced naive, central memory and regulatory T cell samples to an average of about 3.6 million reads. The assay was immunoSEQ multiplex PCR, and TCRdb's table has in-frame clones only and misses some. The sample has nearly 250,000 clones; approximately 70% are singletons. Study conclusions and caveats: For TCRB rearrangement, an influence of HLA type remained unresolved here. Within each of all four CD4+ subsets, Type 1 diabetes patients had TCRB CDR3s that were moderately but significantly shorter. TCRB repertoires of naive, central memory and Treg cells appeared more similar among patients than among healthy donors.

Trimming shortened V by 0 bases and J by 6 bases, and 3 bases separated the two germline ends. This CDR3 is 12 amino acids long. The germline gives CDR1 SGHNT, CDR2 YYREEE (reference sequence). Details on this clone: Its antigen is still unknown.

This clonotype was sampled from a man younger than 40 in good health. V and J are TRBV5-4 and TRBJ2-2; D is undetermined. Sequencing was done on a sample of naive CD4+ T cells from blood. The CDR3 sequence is CASSLGAGELFF. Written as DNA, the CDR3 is TGTGCCAGCAGCTTGGGGGCCGGGGAGCTGTTTTTT.